This TCR beta chain was obtained from a study of shared clonotypes between healthy human individuals. Only in-frame clones appear in the TCRdb table, and some are missing; sequencing was by immunoSEQ multiplex PCR. Among about 2.3 million clones listed, about nine tenths were seen once. This clone was picked up one time. Its antigen is unknown. General study results and limits: Donors were few, which limited the genetic and exposure-history diversity represented.

The sample was naive CD4+ T cells from PBMCs. The sample's subset: CD45RA+ positively selected. The receptor was derived from a man between 18 and 29 years old in good health. Some clones in this sample may be carry-over from other donors' samples.

The CDR3 DNA is TGTGCCAGCAGTCCGACGGTTCCGGGCCTCACAGATACGCAGTATTTT. Residues: CASSPTVPGLTDTQYF. V and J are TRBV28 and TRBJ2-3; D not resolved. Germline V gene sequence: CDR1 MDHEN, CDR2 SYDVKM. The CDR3 spans 16 residues. With 5 bases removed from V and 2 bases from J, the gap between germline ends came to 17 bases.